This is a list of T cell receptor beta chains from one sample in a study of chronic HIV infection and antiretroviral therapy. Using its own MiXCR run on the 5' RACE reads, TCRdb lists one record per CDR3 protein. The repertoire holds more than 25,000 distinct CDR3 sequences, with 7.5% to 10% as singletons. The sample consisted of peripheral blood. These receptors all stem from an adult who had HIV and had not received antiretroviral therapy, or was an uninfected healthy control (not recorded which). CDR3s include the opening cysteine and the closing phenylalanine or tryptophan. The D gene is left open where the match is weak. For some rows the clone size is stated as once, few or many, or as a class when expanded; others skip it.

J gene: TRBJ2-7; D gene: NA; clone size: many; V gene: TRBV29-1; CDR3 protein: CSVGGPDSSYEQYF; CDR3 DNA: TGCAGCGTTGGAGGGCCCGATAGCTCCTACGAGCAGTACTTC
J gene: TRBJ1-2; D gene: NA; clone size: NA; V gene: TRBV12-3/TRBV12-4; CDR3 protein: CASSPTVYGYTF; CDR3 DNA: TGTGCCAGCAGTCCGACAGTTTATGGCTACACCTTC
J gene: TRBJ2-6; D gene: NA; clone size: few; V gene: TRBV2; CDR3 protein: CASSDKTAGNNVLTF; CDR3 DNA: TGTGCCAGCAGTGACAAAACGGCAGGAAATAACGTCCTGACTTTC
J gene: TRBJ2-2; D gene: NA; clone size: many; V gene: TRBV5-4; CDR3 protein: CASSLFGLATGELFF; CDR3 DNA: TGTGCCAGCAGCTTGTTCGGCCTAGCCACCGGGGAGCTGTTTTTT
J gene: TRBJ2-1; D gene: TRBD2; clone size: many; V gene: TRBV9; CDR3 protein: CASSPSGGAGDEQFF; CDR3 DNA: TGTGCCAGCAGCCCCAGCGGGGGGGCAGGCGATGAGCAGTTCTTC
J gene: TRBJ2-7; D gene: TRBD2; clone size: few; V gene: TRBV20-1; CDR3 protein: CSARAGGNPSYEQYF; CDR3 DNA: TGCAGTGCTAGGGCGGGGGGAAACCCCTCCTACGAGCAGTACTTC
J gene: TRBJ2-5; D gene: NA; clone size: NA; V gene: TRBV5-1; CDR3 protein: CASSLAQYQTQYF; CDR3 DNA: TGCGCCAGCAGCTTGGCGCAGTACCAGACCCAGTACTTC
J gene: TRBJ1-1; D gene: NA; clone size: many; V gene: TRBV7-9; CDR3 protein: CASSLVEGDTEAFF; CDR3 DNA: TGTGCCAGCAGCTTAGTAGAGGGAGACACTGAAGCTTTCTTT
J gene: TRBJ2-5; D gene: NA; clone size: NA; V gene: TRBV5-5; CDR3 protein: CASSLWMDSSQETQYF; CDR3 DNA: TGTGCCAGCAGCTTGTGGATGGACAGTAGCCAAGAGACCCAGTACTTC
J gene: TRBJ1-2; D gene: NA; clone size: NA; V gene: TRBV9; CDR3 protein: CASSPPGSGGGYTF; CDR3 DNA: TGTGCCAGCAGCCCACCGGGTAGTGGTGGGGGCTACACCTTC
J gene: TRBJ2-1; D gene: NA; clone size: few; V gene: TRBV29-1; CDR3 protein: CSSLDPRGNEQFF; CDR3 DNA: TGCAGCTCCCTAGACCCCAGGGGAAATGAGCAGTTCTTC
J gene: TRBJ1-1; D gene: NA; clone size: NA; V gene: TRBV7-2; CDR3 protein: CASSFTTANTEAFF; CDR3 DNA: TGTGCCAGCAGCTTTACGACTGCAAACACTGAAGCTTTCTTT
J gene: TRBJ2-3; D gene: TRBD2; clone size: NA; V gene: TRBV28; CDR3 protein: CASSFIGLAKSTDTQYF; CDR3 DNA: TGTGCCAGCAGTTTCATAGGACTAGCGAAAAGCACAGATACGCAGTATTTT
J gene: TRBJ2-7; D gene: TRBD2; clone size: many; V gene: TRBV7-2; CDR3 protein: CASSLGAASGVYEQYF; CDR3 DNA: TGTGCCAGCAGCTTAGGAGCGGCTAGCGGGGTCTACGAGCAGTACTTC
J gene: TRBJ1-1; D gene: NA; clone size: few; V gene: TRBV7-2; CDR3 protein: CASSPDRYLNTEAFF; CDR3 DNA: TGTGCCAGCAGCCCGGACAGATACCTGAACACTGAAGCTTTCTTT
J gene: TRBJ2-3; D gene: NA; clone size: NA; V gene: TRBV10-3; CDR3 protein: CAISGDGGSATQYF; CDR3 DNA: TGTGCCATCAGTGGGGATGGGGGGTCGGCTACGCAGTATTTT
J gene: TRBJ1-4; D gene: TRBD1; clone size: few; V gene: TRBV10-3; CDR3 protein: CAIRGDRGDEKLFF; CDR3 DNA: TGTGCCATCAGGGGGGACAGGGGAGATGAAAAACTGTTTTTT
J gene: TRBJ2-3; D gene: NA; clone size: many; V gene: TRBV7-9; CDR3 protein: CASSDTDTTDTQYF; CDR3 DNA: TGTGCCAGCAGCGATACAGATACCACAGATACGCAGTATTTT
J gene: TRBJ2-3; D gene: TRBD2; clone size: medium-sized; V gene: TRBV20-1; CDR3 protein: CSARDLASGDTDTQYF; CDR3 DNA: TGCAGTGCTAGAGATCTTGCTAGCGGGGACACAGATACGCAGTATTTT
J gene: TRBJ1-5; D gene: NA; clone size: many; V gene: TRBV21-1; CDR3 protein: CASSTVQTHTGDSNQPQHF; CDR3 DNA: TGTGCCAGCAGCACTGTCCAAACCCACACAGGAGATAGCAATCAGCCCCAGCATTTT
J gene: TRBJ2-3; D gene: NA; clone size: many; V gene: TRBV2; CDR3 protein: CASSGEGHGAEDTQYF; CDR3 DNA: TGTGCCAGCAGTGGGGAAGGGCATGGGGCGGAAGATACGCAGTATTTT
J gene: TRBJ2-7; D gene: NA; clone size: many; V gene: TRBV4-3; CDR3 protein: CASSPRAGIYEQYF; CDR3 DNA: TGCGCCAGCAGCCCGAGGGCAGGGATCTACGAGCAGTACTTC
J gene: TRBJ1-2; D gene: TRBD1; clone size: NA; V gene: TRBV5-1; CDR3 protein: CASSLGQGGYGYTF; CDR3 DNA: TGCGCCAGCAGCTTGGGACAGGGAGGGTATGGCTACACCTTC
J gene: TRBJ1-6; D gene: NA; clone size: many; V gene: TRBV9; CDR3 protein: CASSGGSSSYNSPLHF; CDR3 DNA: TGTGCCAGCAGCGGGGGATCCAGCTCCTATAATTCACCCCTCCACTTT
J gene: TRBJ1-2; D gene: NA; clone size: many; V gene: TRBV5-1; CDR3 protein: CASRTDMNNYGYTF; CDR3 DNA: TGCGCCAGCAGGACGGACATGAATAACTATGGCTACACCTTC
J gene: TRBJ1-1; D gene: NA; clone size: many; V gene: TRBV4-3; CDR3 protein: CASSQVNGLEAFF; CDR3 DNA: TGCGCCAGCAGCCAAGTGAACGGGCTTGAAGCTTTCTTT
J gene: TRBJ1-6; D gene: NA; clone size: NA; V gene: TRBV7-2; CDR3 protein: CASSSGLQTGISPLHF; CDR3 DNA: TGTGCCAGCAGCTCGGGCTTACAGACGGGTATTTCACCCCTCCACTTT
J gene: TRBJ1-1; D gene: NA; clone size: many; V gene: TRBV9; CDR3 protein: CASSLQGANTEAFF; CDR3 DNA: TGTGCCAGCAGCCTACAGGGCGCGAACACTGAAGCTTTCTTT